A single sample gave rise to the 2 T cell receptor beta chains below, sequenced in a study of OX40 agonist ivuxolimab in advanced cancers. Using immunoSEQ multiplex PCR, the repertoire was profiled, and TCRdb retains in-frame clones only, with some absent. The repertoire holds 100,000 to 120,000 clones, with roughly 90% as singletons. Sample: CD4+ or CD8+ T cells sorted from blood, taken in a trial of the OX40 agonist ivuxolimab. The receptors originated from an adult with an advanced solid tumor such as melanoma, head and neck, liver or kidney cancer.

The chain has TRBV10-1 and TRBJ1-4, with 7 positions matching TRBD1. CDR1 and CDR2 from the germline V gene are WNHNN and SYGVQD (reference sequence). The CDR3 has 15 residues. Trimming removed 5 bases from V and 5 bases from J; junction bases left unmatched: 8. CDR3 protein: CASSTGQALNEKLFF. CDR3 DNA sequence: TGCGCCAGCAGTACCGGACAGGCTCTAAATGAAAAACTGTTTTTT.

The chain is built from TRBV10-1 and TRBJ2-7; maybe TRBD2 (5 bases). The CDR3 contains 15 residues. Trimming removed 0 bases from V and 2 bases from J, with 11 bases in between. Germline V gene data show CDR1 as WNHNN and CDR2 as SYGVQD (reference sequence). This chain's CDR3 is CASSESGDGTYEQYF. The DNA of the CDR3 is TGCGCCAGCAGTGAGTCGGGAGACGGAACCTACGAGCAGTACTTC.